The 8 T cell receptor beta chains below come from one sample, sequenced in a study of shared clonotypes between healthy human individuals. Clones were read by immunoSEQ multiplex PCR, and TCRdb kept only the in-frame ones, dropping some. The sample yields 950,000 to 1,300,000 clones, approximately 70% seen once. Material: memory CD4+ T cells sorted from blood. Subset denoted: CD45RA-negative fraction. The receptors here all came from a man aged 18 to 30 in good health.

The J gene is TRBJ1-1, the V gene TRBV27; 8 bases line up with TRBD1. V shed 6 bases, J shed 0 bases, and the junction held 9 bases outside the gene matches. This CDR3 contains 16 residues. Germline V gives CDR1 MNHEY, CDR2 SMNVEV (reference sequence). Here the CDR3 reads CASSDRTGTVNTEAFF. Written as DNA, the CDR3 is TGTGCCAGCAGCGACAGGACAGGGACCGTGAACACTGAAGCTTTCTTT.

The table lists this clone with a count of one. V usage is TRBV5-6 and J usage is TRBJ2-1; D not resolved. V dropped 1 base and J dropped 0 bases, with 11 bases sitting between them. From germline, CDR1 is SGHDT and CDR2 YYEEEE. The CDR3 is made up of 16 amino acids. Written as DNA, the CDR3 is TGTGCCAGCAGCTTGCGTCGCGCAACCTCCTACAATGAGCAGTTCTTC. Protein product: CASSLRRATSYNEQFF.

This rearrangement joins TRBV29-1 to TRBJ1-2; D perhaps matches TRBD1 (5 bases). Deletions cut 3 bases from V and 4 bases from J, with 9 bases between. Germline V gene data show CDR1 as SQVTM and CDR2 as ANQGSEA. The CDR3 totals 12 residues. In DNA form, the CDR3 reads TGCAGCGTTGACGACAGCTTCTATGGCTACACCTTC. It encodes CSVDDSFYGYTF.

This clone has just a few counts. This rearrangement joins TRBV2 to TRBJ2-2; D remains unclear. The germline V gene has CDR1 SNHLY and CDR2 FYNNEI. The CDR3 is 14 amino acids. Trimming cost V 3 bases and J 1 base, with 6 bases left between them. This CDR3 is CASSDFGNTGELFF. DNA of the CDR3: TGTGCCAGCAGTGATTTTGGGAACACCGGGGAGCTGTTTTTT.

This clone came up a few times. The chain joins TRBV7-2 to TRBJ2-2; 8 bases match TRBD2. V shed 2 bases, J shed 9 bases, and the junction held 14 bases outside the gene matches. The CDR3 runs 17 residues. Germline CDR1 SGHTA, CDR2 FQGNSA. The CDR3 DNA follows: TGTGCCAGCAGCTTAATGGCGGGAGGCCTATTATGGCGGGAGCTGTTTTTT. Protein sequence: CASSLMAGGLLWRELFF.

J is TRBJ2-5 and V is TRBV30, with D tentatively TRBD1 or TRBD2 (6 bases each). Germline CDR1 and CDR2: GTSNPN and SVGIG (reference sequence). Trimming pared 0 bases from V and 2 bases from J, leaving 13 bases between. CDR3 length: 15 amino acids. CDR3 region: CAWSVGGSGQETQYF. Written as DNA, the CDR3 is TGTGCCTGGAGTGTAGGGGGGAGCGGACAAGAGACCCAGTACTTC.

This clone was seen once. The chain couples TRBV6-5 to TRBJ1-6; D is undetermined. The ends were cut back, 2 bases at V and 0 bases at J, with 8 bases in the middle. CDR3 length: 16 residues. From germline, CDR1 is MNHEY and CDR2 SVGAGI. In DNA form, the CDR3 reads TGTGCCAGCAGTTACCAGTCCAGCTCCTATAATTCACCCCTCCACTTT. Its protein is CASSYQSSSYNSPLHF.

This chain uses TRBV19 with TRBJ2-7; 11 nucleotides line up with TRBD2. From germline, CDR1 is LNHDA and CDR2 SQIVND (reference sequence). The CDR3 extends over 14 amino acids. V lost 3 bases to trimming and J lost 6 bases; unmatched junction nucleotides: 4. The CDR3 DNA reads as TGTGCCAGTAGTATGTCGGGACTAGCGGTCGAGCAGTACTTC. Its protein product is CASSMSGLAVEQYF.